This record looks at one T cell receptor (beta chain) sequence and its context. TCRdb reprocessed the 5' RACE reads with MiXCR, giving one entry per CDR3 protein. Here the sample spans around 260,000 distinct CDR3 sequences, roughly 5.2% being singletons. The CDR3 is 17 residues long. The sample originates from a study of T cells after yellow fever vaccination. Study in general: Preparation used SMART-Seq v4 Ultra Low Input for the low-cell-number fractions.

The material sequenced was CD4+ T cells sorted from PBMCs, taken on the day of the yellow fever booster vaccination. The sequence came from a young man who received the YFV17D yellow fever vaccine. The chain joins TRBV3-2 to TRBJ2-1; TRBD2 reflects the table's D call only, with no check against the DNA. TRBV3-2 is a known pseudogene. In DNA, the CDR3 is TGTGCCAGCAGCCAAGGAGCAGGGACTAGCGCCTACAATGAGCAGTTCTTC. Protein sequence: CASSQGAGTSAYNEQFF.